Presented here are 20 T cell receptor beta chains from one specimen sequenced in a study of blood T cells in healthy people across ages. Alongside a J-beta primer mix, a sample-barcoded 5' primer served in a second PCR lasting about 7 to 12 cycles. TCRdb passed the 5' RACE reads through MiXCR, listing each CDR3 protein once. Of over 450,000 distinct CDR3 sequences listed, 20% to 30% are singletons. This same sample was also taken into another study, of T cells of mothers and their children.

Sequenced: blood. The receptors come from a boy under 18 in good health.

The J gene is TRBJ1-3, the V gene TRBV28; D unclear. V dropped 1 base and J dropped 0 bases, with 7 bases sitting between them. CDR1 and CDR2 (germline): MDHEN, SYDVKM. The CDR3 has 15 residues. CDR3 sequence (DNA): TGTGCCAGCAGTTTATTACAGAGCTCTGGAAACACCATATATTTT. Translated: CASSLLQSSGNTIYF. Full variable domain (outside the CDR3, taken from reference TRBV28 and TRBJ1-3): DVKVTQSSRYLVKRTGEKVFLECVQDMDHENMFWYRQDPGLGLRLIYFSYDVKMKEKGDIPEGYSVSREKKERFSLILESASTNQTSMYLCASSLLQSSGNTIYFGEGSWLTVV.

V and J are TRBV18 and TRBJ1-2; D remains unclear. Trimming shortened V by 3 bases and J by 3 bases, and 8 bases separated the two germline ends. The germline gives CDR1 KGHSH, CDR2 LQKENI. The CDR3 sequence is 13 residues long. CDR3 loop: CASSPGQHYGYTF. The CDR3 region has the DNA TGTGCCAGCTCACCGGGCCAGCACTATGGCTACACCTTC.

The rearrangement links TRBV19 to TRBJ1-1; 9 bases line up with TRBD1. The CDR3 loop spans 13 amino acids. Germline V gene sequence: CDR1 LNHDA, CDR2 SQIVND (reference sequence). Unmatched junction bases numbered 6, after V lost 8 bases and J lost 5 bases. The DNA of the CDR3 is TGTGCCAGTCGGACAGGGGAGGTAACTGAAGCTTTCTTT. Encoded protein: CASRTGEVTEAFF.

The chain carries TRBV7-2 and TRBJ1-4, with D possibly matching TRBD1 (6 bases). Trimming shortened V by 6 bases and J by 8 bases, and 19 bases separated the two germline ends. CDR3 size: 15 residues. The germline gives CDR1 SGHTA, CDR2 FQGNSA. The CDR3 bases are TGTGCCAGCAGGTTCAGGGGAGAGGGTTCAGAAAAACTGTTTTTT. It encodes CASRFRGEGSEKLFF.

The chain uses TRBV20-1 and TRBJ2-1; 14 bases match TRBD2. After removal of 3 bases from V and 7 bases from J, the junction contained 11 bases not matched to a gene. This CDR3 has 17 residues. Germline V gene lookup returns CDR1 DFQATT and CDR2 SNEGSKA (reference sequence). The DNA for the CDR3 is TGCAGTGCTAGTCCTTGGACTAGCGGGAGGCCCTGGAATGAGCAGTTCTTC. Translated: CSASPWTSGRPWNEQFF.

In this sample, this clonotype turned up a few times. The chain joins TRBV13 to TRBJ1-4; D is unresolved. Deletions cut 4 bases from V and 5 bases from J, with 8 bases between. Germline values: CDR1 PRHDT, CDR2 FYEKMQ (reference sequence). This CDR3 region has 13 residues. CDR3 nucleotide sequence: TGTGCCAGCAGCTCTGGACGGAATGAAAAACTGTTTTTT. Translating it yields CASSSGRNEKLFF.

As for this clonotype: At one end the junction does not follow the germline gene, possibly because of a read error. The J gene is TRBJ2-1, the V gene TRBV6-2 or TRBV6-3; 8 nucleotides agree with TRBD2. The CDR3 sequence is 17 residues long. Germline CDR1 MNHEY, CDR2 SVGEGT. This chain's CDR3 is CAGSTTQGLGSYNEQFF. Here the CDR3 DNA reads TGTGCCGGCAGCACCACTCAGGGACTAGGTTCCTACAATGAGCAGTTCTTC.

This clonotype was picked up a small number of times. The chain links TRBV4-1 to TRBJ1-2, with D tentatively TRBD1 (6 bases). The CDR3 consists of 16 residues. CDR1 and CDR2 from the germline V gene are MGHRA and YSYEKL. The germline V and J ends were trimmed by 2 bases and 1 base, with 14 bases remaining between them. The CDR3 DNA follows: TGCGCCAGCAGCCAAATAGGGACACCGCTTAACTATGGCTACACCTTC. Translated, it gives CASSQIGTPLNYGYTF.

The V call is TRBV20-1, the J call TRBJ2-5; 8 nucleotides line up with TRBD2. The better agreement between TRBJ2-1 and the DNA end casts doubt on the J call. CDR1 is DFQATT and CDR2 is SNEGSKA in the germline V gene (reference sequence). The CDR3 consists of 15 residues. The CDR3 loop is CSARTLGGGIDEQFF. CDR3 DNA sequence: TGCAGTGCTAGGACGCTCGGCGGGGGGATCGATGAGCAGTTCTTC.

In DNA, the CDR3 is TGTGCCAGCAGCTTGGGACCGGATCTAAAGGAGCAGTTCTTC. Residues: CASSLGPDLKEQFF. The rearrangement links TRBV7-2 to TRBJ2-7, with D perhaps being TRBD1 or TRBD2 (5 bases each). TRBJ2-1 matches the DNA end more closely, so the J call is doubtful. There are 14 residues in the CDR3. Germline values: CDR1 SGHTA, CDR2 FQGNSA.

The rearrangement uses TRBV25-1 and TRBJ2-3; TRBD1 agrees at 7 bases. V lost 9 bases to trimming and J lost 7 bases; unmatched junction nucleotides: 4. This CDR3 comprises 11 residues. Looked up from germline, CDR1 is MGHDK and CDR2 is SYGVNS. The CDR3 sequence is CASKQGNTQYF. CDR3 DNA sequence: TGTGCCAGTAAACAGGGGAATACGCAGTATTTT.

This clonotype was detected only a few times. This rearrangement joins TRBV7-2 to TRBJ2-7, with D tentatively TRBD1 (6 bases). CDR1 and CDR2 (germline): SGHTA, FQGNSA. The CDR3 runs 14 residues. Trimming cost V 7 bases and J 0 bases, with 13 bases left between them. The CDR3 region has the DNA TGTGCCAGCAAAACAGGGTCGAGCTCCTACGAGCAGTACTTC. Protein product: CASKTGSSSYEQYF. The complete variable domain, with remaining parts taken from reference TRBV7-2 and TRBJ2-7, reads GAGVSQSPSNKVTEKGKDVELRCDPISGHTALYWYRQSLGQGLEFLIYFQGNSAPDKSGLPSDRFSAERTGGSVSTLTIQRTQQEDSAVYLCASKTGSSSYEQYFGPGTRLTVT.

This clonotype was counted only a few times. V gene TRBV27 combines with J gene TRBJ1-1; tentatively, D is TRBD1 (6 bases). CDR1 and CDR2 from the germline V gene are MNHEY and SMNVEV (reference sequence). The CDR3 is 15 amino acids. V dropped 3 bases and J dropped 0 bases, with 11 bases sitting between them. CDR3 coding DNA: TGTGCCAGCAGTTTGATGGGGGCTATGAACACTGAAGCTTTCTTT. It specifies CASSLMGAMNTEAFF.

The rearrangement uses TRBV5-1 and TRBJ2-5, with TRBD1 matching over 11 bases. The CDR3 length is 14 residues. Losses at the gene ends were 5 bases for V and 3 bases for J; bases not matched to a gene: 3. CDR1 is SGHRS and CDR2 is YFSETQ in the germline V gene. CDR3 sequence: CASSMGQGEETQYF. DNA of the CDR3: TGCGCCAGCAGTATGGGACAGGGGGAAGAGACCCAGTACTTC.

The V call is TRBV29-1, the J call TRBJ2-1, with D possibly TRBD1 on 7 matching bases. The DNA matches TRBJ2-5 better at its end, which makes the J call doubtful. Germline V gives CDR1 SQVTM, CDR2 ANQGSEA. This CDR3 is built from 12 residues. The CDR3 sequence is CSVRGDRETQYF. The CDR3 DNA reads TGCAGCGTCAGGGGGGATAGGGAGACCCAGTACTTC.

This clonotype was counted only a few times. The rearrangement uses TRBV20-1 and TRBJ2-2; TRBD2 is a possible D gene (6 bases). Trimming cost V 5 bases and J 6 bases, with 16 bases left between them. Germline V gives CDR1 DFQATT, CDR2 SNEGSKA (reference sequence). The CDR3 is made up of 14 amino acids. This CDR3 reads CSAPEGGGAGELFF. The CDR3 DNA sequence: TGCAGTGCTCCAGAGGGAGGAGGTGCCGGGGAGCTGTTTTTT.

This clonotype was seen only a few times. V and J are TRBV9 and TRBJ1-6; D ambiguous. This CDR3 comprises 11 residues. Deletions cut 0 bases from V and 14 bases from J, with 6 bases between. CDR1 and CDR2 (germline): SGDLS, YYNGEE. The CDR3 nucleotides read TGTGCCAGCAGCGTAGACCACACCCTCCACTTT. Its protein is CASSVDHTLHF. Supplemented by reference TRBV9 and TRBJ1-6, the full variable domain reads DSGVTQTPKHLITATGQRVTLRCSPRSGDLSVYWYQQSLDQGLQFLIQYYNGEERAKGNILERFSAQQFPDLHSELNLSSLELGDSALYFCASSVDHTLHFGNGTRLTVT.

The CDR3: CASSLTREGLFARNNEQFF. The CDR3 bases are TGTGCCAGCAGCTTAACGCGGGAGGGCCTTTTCGCGCGAAACAATGAGCAGTTCTTC. The V gene is TRBV7-9, the J gene TRBJ2-1; TRBD2 matches 9 bases. V was pared by 2 bases and J by 5 bases, with 16 bases of the junction left unmatched. The CDR3 runs to 19 residues. Germline V lookup: CDR1 SEHNR, CDR2 FQNEAQ (reference sequence).

This clonotype was seen more than once but under ten times. This CDR3 is CASSYSQGTEIFLSGNTIYF. The CDR3 nucleotides are TGTGCCAGCAGTTACTCGCAGGGGACGGAGATCTTTCTCTCTGGAAACACCATATATTTT. The rearrangement joins TRBV6-2 or TRBV6-3 to TRBJ1-3; a possible D gene is TRBD1 (6 bases). Germline CDR1 and CDR2: MNHEY and SVGEGT. V was shortened by 0 bases and J by 0 bases, with 21 bases between the two germline ends. The CDR3 is 20 amino acids.

V usage is TRBV3-1 and J usage is TRBJ2-5; the D gene is possibly TRBD2 (5 bases). Germline V lookup: CDR1 LGHDT, CDR2 YNNKEL (reference sequence). The CDR3 length is 14 residues. Trimming stripped 1 base from V and 4 bases from J, with 10 bases between. As DNA, the CDR3 is TGTGCCAGCAGCCAAGTTGAGGGTGGAGAGACCCAGTACTTC. Amino acid sequence: CASSQVEGGETQYF.